What follows are 6 T cell receptor beta chains derived from one specimen sequenced in a study of T cell responses to AZD1222 COVID-19 vaccine. Measured with immunoSEQ multiplex PCR; TCRdb has only the in-frame clones, and not every one. The sample records 100,000 to 150,000 clones, 90% being singletons. Sequencing used peripheral blood, obtained on day 0 of AZD1222 vaccination. The receptor source for this set is an adult in good health.

The chain employs TRBV5-1 and TRBJ2-5; the match to TRBD2 covers 8 bases. With 2 bases clipped from V and 4 bases from J, the junction kept 13 bases outside the gene matches. Looked up from germline, CDR1 is SGHRS and CDR2 is YFSETQ. This CDR3 is built from 17 residues. CDR3 sequence (DNA): TGCGCCAGCAGCTTCGACCCTCTCGGGGGGGTGATAGAGACCCAGTACTTC. This encodes CASSFDPLGGVIETQYF.

This chain joins TRBV20-1 and TRBJ1-5, with D perhaps TRBD1 (5 bases). This CDR3 region has 13 residues. The germline V and J ends were trimmed by 3 bases and 3 bases, with 9 bases remaining between them. Germline CDR1 is DFQATT and CDR2 is SNEGSKA (reference sequence). The CDR3 region has the DNA TGCAGTGCTAGTATGGGGCCCAATCAGCCCCAGCATTTT. As protein: CSASMGPNQPQHF.

V usage is TRBV6-5 and J usage is TRBJ1-3, with 7 bases matching TRBD1. V was pared by 3 bases and J by 2 bases, with 7 bases of the junction left unmatched. Germline V gene lookup returns CDR1 MNHEY and CDR2 SVGAGI. This CDR3 comprises 16 residues. The CDR3 here is CASSYSPGQPGNTIYF. In DNA, the CDR3 is TGTGCCAGCAGTTATTCACCGGGACAGCCTGGAAACACCATATATTTT.

A remark on this clone: The same CDR3 also results from other DNA sequences found in this sample. The chain's CDR3 is CASSPGRGYEQYF. The DNA of the CDR3 is TGCGCCAGCAGCCCGGGAAGGGGCTACGAGCAGTACTTC. The rearrangement links TRBV4-3 to TRBJ2-7; either TRBD1 or TRBD2 may supply D (5 bases each). V lost 4 bases, J lost 3 bases, and 10 bases lay in between. CDR1 and CDR2 (germline): LGHNA, YSLEER. The CDR3 spans 13 residues.

The rearrangement joins TRBV10-3 to TRBJ2-3; 12 positions match TRBD2. With 6 bases clipped from V and 6 bases from J, the junction kept 7 bases outside the gene matches. Germline CDR1 and CDR2: ENHRY and SYGVKD. CDR3 size: 15 residues. CDR3 coding DNA: TGTGCCATCAGCGGACTAGCGGGATTAATCGATACGCAGTATTTT. It is translated as CAISGLAGLIDTQYF.

The J gene is TRBJ1-3, the V gene TRBV5-6; 10 positions agree with TRBD1. The CDR3 has 18 amino acids. Germline values: CDR1 SGHDT, CDR2 YYEEEE. V shed 1 base, J shed 2 bases, and the junction held 9 bases outside the gene matches. CDR3 coding DNA: TGTGCCAGCAGCTTGAAATTAGGGACAGGGGACACTGGAAACACCATATATTTT. Translated, it gives CASSLKLGTGDTGNTIYF.